This T cell receptor beta chain derives from a study of blood T cell repertoires in COVID-19. Across the study: From the United States, Italy and Spain came samples of acute and convalescent COVID-19. Sources were T cells, B-cell-depleted T cells, or PBMCs; the material itself was cDNA or gDNA.

This CDR3 is built from 15 residues. Germline lookup yields CDR1 LNHNV and CDR2 YYDKDF (reference sequence). The V gene lost 3 bases and the J gene lost 6 bases, with 16 bases spanning the gap. In the original analysis: Reference gene primer amplification in the assay estimated nucleated cell counts. Assay used: immunoSEQ multiplex PCR; TCRdb lists only in-frame clones, some missing. The DNA gave D and trimming, while V, J and clone size come from that table. The data hold about 100,000 clones, with more than 85% observed a single time. V and J are TRBV15 and TRBJ2-3, with D hard to call. This sequence originates from a man aged 60 to 69 with acute or convalescent COVID-19. Sequencing was performed on peripheral blood. CDR3 sequence (DNA): TGTGCCACCAGCAGGGGTATTGGTTGGGCGGATACGCAGTATTTT. Its translation: CATSRGIGWADTQYF.